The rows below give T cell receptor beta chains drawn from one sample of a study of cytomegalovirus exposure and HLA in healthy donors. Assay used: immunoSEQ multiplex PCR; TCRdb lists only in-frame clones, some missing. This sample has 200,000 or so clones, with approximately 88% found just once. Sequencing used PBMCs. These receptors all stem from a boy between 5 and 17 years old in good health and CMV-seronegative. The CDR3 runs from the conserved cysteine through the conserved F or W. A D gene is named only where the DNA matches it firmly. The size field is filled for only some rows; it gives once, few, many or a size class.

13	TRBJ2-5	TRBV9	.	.	CASSAGTLETQYF	TGTGCCAGCAGCGCCGGGACTTTGGAGACCCAGTACTTC
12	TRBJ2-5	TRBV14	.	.	CASKGEDKTQYF	TGTGCCAGCAAGGGGGAAGATAAGACCCAGTACTTC
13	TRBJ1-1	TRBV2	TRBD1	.	CASKIGDRGEAFF	TGTGCCAGCAAAATAGGGGACAGGGGTGAAGCTTTCTTT
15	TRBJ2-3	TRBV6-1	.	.	CASSELGWEWDTQYF	TGTGCCAGCAGTGAACTTGGTTGGGAGTGGGATACGCAGTATTTT
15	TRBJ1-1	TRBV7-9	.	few	CASSILSGRHTEAFF	TGTGCCAGCAGCATCCTTAGCGGGAGGCACACTGAAGCTTTCTTT
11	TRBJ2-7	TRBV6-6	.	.	CASSQKYEQYF	TGTGCCAGCAGTCAAAAATACGAGCAGTACTTC
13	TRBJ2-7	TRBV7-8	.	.	CASSSGRAGEQYF	TGTGCCAGCAGCTCCGGACGGGCGGGCGAGCAGTACTTC
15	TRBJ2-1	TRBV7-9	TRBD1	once	CASSLAGTGNNEQFF	TGTGCCAGCAGCTTAGCCGGGACAGGGAATAATGAGCAGTTCTTC
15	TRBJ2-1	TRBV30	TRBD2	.	CAWSVSGGPYNEQFF	TGTGCCTGGAGTGTGAGCGGGGGGCCTTACAATGAGCAGTTCTTC
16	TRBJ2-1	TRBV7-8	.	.	CASSLGSAGSYNEQFF	TGTGCCAGCAGCTTAGGGAGCGCGGGGTCCTACAATGAGCAGTTCTTC
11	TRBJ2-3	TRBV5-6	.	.	CASSLTDTQYF	TGTGCCAGTTCCCTAACAGATACGCAGTATTTT
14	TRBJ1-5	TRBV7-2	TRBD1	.	CASSTTGGTQPQHF	TGTGCCAGCAGCACGACAGGGGGTACTCAGCCCCAGCATTTT
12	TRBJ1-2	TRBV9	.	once	CASGRERIGYTF	TGTGCCAGCGGCAGGGAACGAATAGGCTACACCTTC
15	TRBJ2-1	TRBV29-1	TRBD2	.	CSGSVLAGGPVGQFF	TGCAGCGGATCCGTCCTAGCGGGAGGGCCGGTGGGGCAGTTCTTC
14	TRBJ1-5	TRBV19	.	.	CASKLQGPNQPQHF	TGTGCCAGTAAGTTACAGGGCCCCAATCAGCCCCAGCATTTT
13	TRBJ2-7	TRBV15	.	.	CAVSGAQSYEQYF	TGTGCCGTTTCCGGAGCACAATCCTACGAGCAGTACTTC
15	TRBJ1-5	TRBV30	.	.	CAWSREGTTHQPQHF	TGTGCCTGGAGTCGAGAGGGCACTACACATCAGCCCCAGCATTTT
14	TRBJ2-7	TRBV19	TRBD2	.	CAAGRTSAVREQYF	TGTGCCGCTGGACGTACTAGCGCGGTACGGGAGCAGTACTTC
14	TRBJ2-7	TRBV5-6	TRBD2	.	CASSLRGLSYEQYF	TGTGCCAGCAGCTTGCGGGGACTATCCTACGAGCAGTACTTC
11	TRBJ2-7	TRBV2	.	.	CASRGTYEQYF	TGTGCCAGCAGGGGCACCTACGAGCAGTACTTC
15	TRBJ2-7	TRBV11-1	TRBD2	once	CASSPRLAGGYEQYF	TGTGCCAGCAGCCCCCGACTAGCGGGAGGCTACGAGCAGTACTTC
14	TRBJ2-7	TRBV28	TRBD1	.	CASSLAGTGYEQYF	TGTGCCAGCAGTTTGGCCGGGACAGGGTACGAGCAGTACTTC
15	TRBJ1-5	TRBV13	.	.	CASSLSGAAGEAQHF	TGTGCCAGCAGCTTGAGCGGCGCGGCGGGAGAGGCCCAGCATTTT
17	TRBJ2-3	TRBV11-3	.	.	CASSSRAAGASTDTQYF	TGTGCCAGCAGCTCCCGGGCGGCAGGGGCTAGCACAGATACGCAGTATTTT
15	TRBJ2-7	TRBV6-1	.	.	CASTLESGRSYEQYF	TGTGCCAGCACCTTAGAGTCTGGTCGCTCCTACGAGCAGTACTTC
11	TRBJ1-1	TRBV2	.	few	CASSNRKRAFF	TGTGCCAGCTCGAACAGAAAAAGAGCTTTCTTT
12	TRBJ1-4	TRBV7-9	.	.	CASSPPGEKLFF	TGTGCCAGCAGCCCCCCGGGGGAAAAACTGTTTTTT
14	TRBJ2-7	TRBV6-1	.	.	CASIRPGSSYEQYF	TGTGCCAGCATCCGTCCTGGCAGTTCCTACGAGCAGTACTTC
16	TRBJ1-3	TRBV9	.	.	CASSVDGRGTGNTIYF	TGTGCCAGCAGCGTAGATGGCAGGGGAACTGGAAACACCATATATTTT